This T cell receptor (beta chain) was found in a study of blood T cell repertoires in COVID-19 (dated by TCRdb to the early 2020s). Notes on the research overall: The collaborator samples originated in the United States, Italy and Spain and spanned the acute and convalescent phases of COVID-19. The sample metadata nearly always contained a de-identified subject ID, COVID-19 status, age in years and sex. Where available, HLA class I and class II types were obtained from metadata supplied by the sample provider rather than from assay-based typing. The samples were drawn from two sources: the first 160 participants of the ongoing ImmuneRACE study, and 1,000 to 1,500 subjects contributed by 6 global collaborators. The material from the prospective study consisted of cDNA or gDNA derived from T cells, B-cell-depleted T cells, or PBMCs. The dataset comprised deeply sampled blood TCRbeta repertoires from subjects exposed to, actively infected with, or recovered from COVID-19. The repertoires were released in a freely available public database meant as a resource for research on the immune response to SARS-CoV-2. What the study reported, not specific to this receptor: Clinical and demographic metadata were provided uncurated, with the amount varying by source and participant.

TCRbeta CDR3 regions were amplified from genomic DNA using the immunoSEQ Assay, a bias-controlled multiplex PCR. The original pipeline was this. Nucleated cell counts per sample were estimated from amplification of reference gene primers within the assay. To quantify the absolute abundance of each unique TCRbeta CDR3 rearrangement, sequence reads were collapsed and filtered. For each sample, productive Simpson clonality was calculated as the square root of Simpson's diversity index over productive rearrangements. TCRdb mirrors the immuneACCESS table, restricted to in-frame sequences. Some clones are absent from its copies; in checked studies, under half trace to an unresolved V gene, and the reason for the others is unknown. The V and J calls and clone size are taken from that table; D and trimming were inferred from the DNA. This sample is represented by 250,000 to 350,000 clones; approximately 87% of them were singletons. The ten largest clones take up approximately 7.8% of the sample.

As regards this clone: The target of this receptor is not known. No base quality information exists; no much larger clone differs at one position.

A second Seattle source provided samples from volunteer blood donors who had recovered from COVID-19. Collaborating institutions collected whole blood in K2EDTA tubes following their own protocols. For TCRbeta analysis, collaborators shipped samples in one of three forms: frozen whole blood, isolated PBMCs, or DNA extracted from either of those sample types. V sheds 7 bases and J sheds 3 bases, leaving 8 bases between their ends. Sequences SGDLS (CDR1) and YYNGEE (CDR2) are obtained from the germline V gene. Inclusive of the bounding cysteine and phenylalanine, the CDR3 is 11 residues long. Of the read, only the CDR3 DNA is kept; its 33 bases are in frame from base 1.

Sequencing input: peripheral blood. The chain is encoded by TRBV9 joined to TRBJ2-7; too little of a D gene remains to name it. The clonotype comes from a woman aged 45-60 years who had recovered from COVID-19. The DNA sequence is as follows: TGTGCCAGCCTATTTGACTACGAGCAGTACTTC. This yields the protein CASLFDYEQYF.